The 9 T cell receptor beta chains reported below all come from one sample, sequenced in a study of CD8 T cells in ankylosing spondylitis. TCRdb recomputed calls from the 5' RACE reads with MiXCR, one row per CDR3 protein. The table shows some 33,000 distinct CDR3 sequences, with approximately 14% occurring only once. Input material: blood. The receptor set was obtained from a male donor with ankylosing spondylitis or in good health (not recorded which).

This clonotype was picked up a small number of times. The chain carries TRBV10-3 and TRBJ2-2, with a possible D match to TRBD1 (6 bases). This CDR3 has 11 residues. V shed 11 bases and J shed 5 bases, with 9 bases lying between them. Germline V gene sequence: CDR1 ENHRY, CDR2 SYGVKD. The CDR3 sequence is CAVQGTGELFF. CDR3 coding DNA: TGTGCCGTGCAGGGGACCGGGGAGCTGTTTTTT.

This clonotype has more than one count but fewer than ten. The rearrangement joins TRBV20-1 to TRBJ2-3, with 9 bases identical to TRBD1. The V gene's germline CDR1 is DFQATT and CDR2 SNEGSKA (reference sequence). Unmatched junction bases numbered 11, after V lost 5 bases and J lost 5 bases. The CDR3 is 15 residues long. This chain's CDR3 is CSAEDRGSVGDTQYF. The CDR3 DNA sequence: TGCAGTGCTGAGGACAGGGGAAGTGTTGGAGATACGCAGTATTTT.

This clonotype was seen more than once but under ten times. The chain couples TRBV20-1 to TRBJ1-4; the match to TRBD1 covers 7 bases. The length of the CDR3 is 16 residues. V lost 6 bases, J lost 7 bases, and 17 bases stayed unmatched. Germline V gives CDR1 DFQATT, CDR2 SNEGSKA (reference sequence). CDR3 bases: TGCAGTGCCAAAGACAGGGTGGCGGAGAGGGCTGAAAAACTGTTTTTT. It codes for CSAKDRVAERAEKLFF.

V is TRBV29-1 and J is TRBJ2-7; no clear D. Germline V CDR1 and CDR2: SQVTM, ANQGSEA. V was shortened by 5 bases and J by 0 bases, with 8 bases between the two germline ends. This CDR3 comprises 12 residues. CDR3: CSVLDRSYEQYF. In DNA, the CDR3 is TGCAGCGTTCTGGACCGCTCCTACGAGCAGTACTTC.

The chain couples TRBV7-2 to TRBJ2-2, with a tentative D call TRBD2 (6 bases). This CDR3 has 15 residues. V lost 2 bases and J 6 bases, leaving 13 bases between the germline ends. The germline gives CDR1 SGHTA, CDR2 FQGNSA. Here the CDR3 DNA reads TGTGCCAGCAGCTTACAACTAGCAGGGTCCGGGGAGCTGTTTTTT. This gives the protein CASSLQLAGSGELFF.

The chain employs TRBV15 and TRBJ2-2, with D hard to call. Germline V gene lookup returns CDR1 LNHNV and CDR2 YYDKDF (reference sequence). The CDR3 sequence is 13 residues long. V lost 0 bases and J 7 bases, leaving 6 bases between the germline ends. This CDR3 reads CATSRDKGGELFF. In nucleotides, the CDR3 is TGTGCCACCAGCAGAGATAAGGGCGGGGAGCTGTTTTTT.

The table lists this clonotype with a few counts. This chain links TRBV20-1 with TRBJ2-3; 12 bases map to TRBD2. This CDR3 has 14 amino acids. V shed 6 bases, J shed 3 bases, and the junction held 4 bases outside the gene matches. Germline-derived CDR1 and CDR2 are DFQATT and SNEGSKA (reference sequence). The CDR3 coding sequence is TGCAGTGCCCGGACTAGCGGGAATACAGATACGCAGTATTTT. Translating it yields CSARTSGNTDTQYF.

This clonotype has a handful of counts. The chain carries TRBV27 and TRBJ1-6; 8 bases map to TRBD1. Germline CDR1 MNHEY, CDR2 SMNVEV (reference sequence). This CDR3 is built from 14 residues. Trimming at V came to 0 bases and at J to 11 bases, leaving 3 bases not matched to a gene. This CDR3 is CASSLSQGATPLHF. CDR3 sequence (DNA): TGTGCCAGCAGTTTATCCCAGGGGGCTACACCCCTCCACTTT.

This clonotype occurred a few times. The gene calls are TRBV12-3 or TRBV12-4 and TRBJ2-7, with 8 bases aligning to TRBD2. With 3 bases clipped from V and 5 bases from J, the junction kept 12 bases outside the gene matches. The CDR3 is made up of 16 amino acids. CDR3 DNA: TGTGCCAGCAGTTTTGCCCCAGGGACTAGGATCCACGAGCAGTACTTC. Its protein is CASSFAPGTRIHEQYF.